This T cell receptor (beta chain) was found in a study of T cells in Graves' hyperthyroidism and ophthalmopathy. The study left out patients who had uncontrolled infection, other autoimmune disease, pregnancy or lactation. Germline V gene lookup returns CDR1 LNHNV and CDR2 YYDKDF (reference sequence). V was pared by 5 bases and J by 6 bases, with 18 bases between. The CDR3 has 15 residues. Amplification yielded TCR beta CDR3 regions, with RNA transcripts as the source. TCR CDR3 regions were first amplified by RT-PCR with HTBI primers. TCRdb redid the calling of the multiplex PCR reads with MiXCR, one entry per CDR3 protein. The table records 150,000 to 200,000 distinct CDR3 sequences, approximately 15% of them present only once. This clonotype was picked up many times.

What was sequenced was blood. V usage is TRBV15 and J usage is TRBJ2-3; perhaps TRBD1 as D (6 bases). The clonotype was recovered from a woman aged 45-59 years with Graves' hyperthyroidism. Here the CDR3 DNA reads TGTGCCACCAGCCCAGGGACCCTTACAGGGGATACGCAGTATTTT. As protein: CATSPGTLTGDTQYF.